These 32 T cell receptor beta chains originate from one sample sequenced in a study of blood T cell repertoires in COVID-19 (dated by TCRdb to the early 2020s). Libraries came from the immunoSEQ multiplex PCR assay. Held by TCRdb, this immuneACCESS table contains in-frame sequences only and omits some clones. Under half of the omission traces to an unresolved V gene where checked; the cause of the rest is unknown. The sample data list around 140,000 clones, and around nine tenths of these were observed just once. 2% to 2.5% of the sample lies in the top ten. The sequenced sample consisted of peripheral blood. Receptors originate from a man in his 70s with active COVID-19.

The chain couples TRBV11-2 to TRBJ2-7, with TRBD2 identical over 8 bases. CDR1 SGHAT and CDR2 FQNNGV come from the germline V gene. After removal of 6 bases from V and 1 base from J, the junction contained 5 bases not matched to a gene. There are 14 residues in the CDR3. CDR3 nucleotides: TGTGCCAGCAGGCCTAGCGGGCCGTCCTACGAGCAGTACTTC. It specifies CASRPSGPSYEQYF.

The V gene is TRBV6-2 or TRBV6-3, the J gene TRBJ2-3, with D perhaps matching TRBD2 (6 bases). CDR1 MNHEY and CDR2 SVGEGT come from the germline V gene. This CDR3 is 15 amino acids long. Between the trimmed V and J ends, which lost 5 bases and 0 bases, there was a span of 12 bases. The CDR3 DNA reads TGTGCCAGCAGTCCGTCGGGGGTAAGCACAGATACGCAGTATTTT. It is translated as CASSPSGVSTDTQYF.

The rearrangement links TRBV6-6 to TRBJ2-7, with a weak D call TRBD2 (5 bases). V gave up 6 bases and J gave up 6 bases, with 12 bases separating them. The CDR3 covers 12 residues. Germline lookup yields CDR1 MNHNY and CDR2 SVGAGI (reference sequence). The CDR3 coding sequence is TGTGCCAGCAGCTACCCCGAGGGCGAGCAGTACTTC. This translates into CASSYPEGEQYF.

The V and J genes are TRBV5-6 and TRBJ2-1; 7 bases map to TRBD2. Germline values: CDR1 SGHDT, CDR2 YYEEEE. The length of the CDR3 is 16 residues. Losses at the gene ends were 0 bases for V and 6 bases for J; bases not matched to a gene: 9. The CDR3 spells CASSLGLAAVGNEQFF. In nucleotides, the CDR3 is TGTGCCAGCAGCTTGGGCCTAGCGGCAGTAGGCAATGAGCAGTTCTTC. The whole variable domain, filled in from reference TRBV5-6 and TRBJ2-1, reads DAGVTQSPTHLIKTRGQQVTLRCSPKSGHDTVSWYQQALGQGPQFIFQYYEEEERQRGNFPDRFSGHQFPNYSSELNVNALLLGDSALYLCASSLGLAAVGNEQFFGPGTRLTVL.

The chain has TRBV14 and TRBJ2-5; the D gene is possibly TRBD2 (6 bases). Germline assignment: CDR1 SGHDN and CDR2 FVKESK. This CDR3 contains 12 residues. V was pared by 3 bases and J by 5 bases, with 7 bases between. CDR3 in amino acids: CASSQGGETQYF. In DNA form, the CDR3 reads TGTGCCAGCAGCCAGGGGGGTGAGACCCAGTACTTC.

V is TRBV18 and J is TRBJ2-6; TRBD1 is a possible D gene (5 bases). Germline-derived CDR1 and CDR2 are KGHSH and LQKENI. V lost 3 bases to trimming and J lost 0 bases, with 12 bases between them. The CDR3 has 17 amino acids. For the CDR3, the DNA is TGTGCCAGCTCACCGACAGTTACTTTCTCTGGGGCCAACGTCCTGACTTTC. Translated, it gives CASSPTVTFSGANVLTF.

V gene TRBV14 combines with J gene TRBJ2-3; 11 nucleotides align to TRBD2. Germline V lookup: CDR1 SGHDN, CDR2 FVKESK. After removal of 7 bases from V and 8 bases from J, the junction contained 14 bases not matched to a gene. This CDR3 region has 16 residues. This CDR3 is CASNPGTSGRGGTQYF. The CDR3 DNA reads as TGTGCCAGCAACCCAGGGACTAGCGGCAGAGGTGGTACGCAGTATTTT.

J is TRBJ2-1 and V is TRBV19; 9 bases are shared with TRBD2. The V segment lost 6 bases and the J segment 9 bases; nucleotides outside the gene matches: 9. Germline CDR1 and CDR2: LNHDA and SQIVND (reference sequence). This CDR3 is built from 14 residues. Here the CDR3 reads CASSGGRAVGEQFF. The CDR3 DNA follows: TGTGCCAGTAGCGGCGGGAGGGCCGTCGGTGAGCAGTTCTTC.

A note on this clone: Compared with germline, one end of the junction differs, possibly owing to a read error. The rearrangement links TRBV10-1 to TRBJ2-1; no clear D gene. This CDR3 has 14 residues. The germline V gene encodes CDR1 WNHNN and CDR2 SYGVQD (reference sequence). CDR3 sequence reads: CASSEVGSYNGQFF. The CDR3 DNA is TGCGCCAGCAGTGAGGTGGGCTCCTACAATGGGCAGTTCTTC.

The chain is built from TRBV11-2 and TRBJ1-3, with D possibly matching TRBD1 (5 bases). The CDR3 loop spans 14 amino acids. Trimming removed 5 bases from V and 4 bases from J, with 12 bases in between. In germline, CDR1 is SGHAT, CDR2 FQNNGV. CDR3 region: CASSRYGGGNTIYF. Written as DNA, the CDR3 is TGTGCCAGCAGCCGTTACGGGGGGGGAAACACCATATATTTT.

The gene calls are TRBV11-2 and TRBJ2-1; a possible D gene is TRBD2 (5 bases). This CDR3 has 15 amino acids. Trimming cost V 1 base and J 0 bases, with 7 bases left between them. Germline-derived CDR1 and CDR2 are SGHAT and FQNNGV. The CDR3 region has the DNA TGTGCCAGCAGCTTAGGGCGGGCCTCCTACAATGAGCAGTTCTTC. Its protein product is CASSLGRASYNEQFF.

This clone has only one observation. The CDR3 region has the DNA TGTGCCAGCAGTGAAGACCCGGGGGTCGGGGAGCTGTTTTTT. This gives the protein CASSEDPGVGELFF. The rearrangement links TRBV6-1 to TRBJ2-2, with D possibly being TRBD2 (6 bases). The CDR3 is made up of 14 amino acids. The ends were cut back, 1 base at V and 7 bases at J, with 10 bases in the middle. Germline CDR1 reads MNHNS; CDR2 reads SASEGT.

The chain uses TRBV12-3 or TRBV12-4 and TRBJ1-4; D might be TRBD1 (5 bases). V dropped 2 bases and J dropped 9 bases, with 7 bases sitting between them. The CDR3 runs 12 residues. The chain's CDR3 is CASSLQGKKLFF. The DNA of the CDR3 is TGTGCCAGCAGTTTACAGGGCAAAAAACTGTTTTTT.

The chain links TRBV5-5 to TRBJ1-6, with TRBD1 matching over 7 bases. CDR1 is SGHKS, CDR2 YYEKEE, per germline (reference sequence). V lost 4 bases and J lost 4; bases outside the gene matches: 8. The CDR3 length is 16 residues. DNA of the CDR3: TGTGCCAGCAGCCCCACGGGACAGCCTTATAATTCACCCCTCCACTTT. The encoded protein is CASSPTGQPYNSPLHF. Based on the CDR3 plus reference TRBV5-5 and TRBJ1-6, the full variable domain is DAGVTQSPTHLIKTRGQQVTLRCSPISGHKSVSWYQQVLGQGPQFIFQYYEKEERGRGNFPDRFSARQFPNYSSELNVNALLLGDSALYLCASSPTGQPYNSPLHFGNGTRLTVT.

The chain is built from TRBV28 and TRBJ1-2; unclear D gene. This CDR3 has 13 residues. Germline-derived CDR1 and CDR2 are MDHEN and SYDVKM. The V gene lost 8 bases and the J gene lost 4 bases, with 14 bases spanning the gap. CDR3 nucleotides: TGTGCCAGCTTCGGCGGAGTGATCTATGGCTACACCTTC. Translation gives CASFGGVIYGYTF.

This chain joins TRBV29-1 and TRBJ2-3; 7 bases fit TRBD1. The CDR3 is 15 residues long. Germline CDR1 reads SQVTM; CDR2 reads ANQGSEA. Trimming cost V 3 bases and J 3 bases; bases outside gene matches: 9. The CDR3 nucleotides are TGCAGCGTTGATTCCGACAGGGACCATACAGATACGCAGTATTTT. It is translated as CSVDSDRDHTDTQYF.

The chain employs TRBV5-5 and TRBJ1-3; D remains unclear. The CDR3 has 16 residues. Germline V gene lookup returns CDR1 SGHKS and CDR2 YYEKEE (reference sequence). V lost 0 bases, J lost 8 bases, and 18 bases lay in between. CDR3: CASSLAVRSPGDTIYF. The CDR3 coding sequence is TGTGCCAGCAGCTTGGCTGTTCGAAGCCCCGGGGACACCATATATTTT.

The chain employs TRBV28 and TRBJ2-2, with 7 bases identical to TRBD2. The CDR3 consists of 15 residues. The V segment lost 6 bases and the J segment 1 base; nucleotides outside the gene matches: 5. Germline V gene sequence: CDR1 MDHEN, CDR2 SYDVKM. CDR3 in DNA: TGTGCCAGCAGACCCGGACTAGTGAACACCGGGGAGCTGTTTTTT. This translates into CASRPGLVNTGELFF.

The gene calls are TRBV7-9 and TRBJ2-7; 7 bases match TRBD1. This CDR3 spans 17 amino acids. V lost 5 bases and J lost 3; bases outside the gene matches: 16. Germline V gene lookup returns CDR1 SEHNR and CDR2 FQNEAQ (reference sequence). Here the CDR3 reads CASSPNTHAGGHYEQYF. The CDR3 DNA follows: TGTGCCAGCAGCCCTAATACGCACGCAGGGGGACACTACGAGCAGTACTTC.

This chain connects TRBV9 to TRBJ1-5, with 7 bases identical to TRBD1. The CDR3 length is 15 residues. V shed 3 bases and J 4 bases; nucleotides not matched to a gene: 7. In germline, CDR1 is SGDLS, CDR2 YYNGEE. The CDR3 is CASSERDRPNQPQHF. The CDR3 coding sequence is TGTGCCAGCAGCGAACGGGACAGACCAAATCAGCCCCAGCATTTT.

The rearrangement joins TRBV28 to TRBJ1-1; a weak D match, TRBD1 (5 bases). Germline CDR1 MDHEN, CDR2 SYDVKM. V was trimmed by 5 bases and J by 11 bases, leaving 18 bases between them. CDR3 length: 13 amino acids. The CDR3 reads CASSTPGWATAFF. The CDR3 DNA reads TGTGCCAGCAGTACACCAGGGTGGGCGACGGCTTTCTTT. The full variable domain, in which reference TRBV28 and TRBJ1-1 provide the parts outside the CDR3, is DVKVTQSSRYLVKRTGEKVFLECVQDMDHENMFWYRQDPGLGLRLIYFSYDVKMKEKGDIPEGYSVSREKKERFSLILESASTNQTSMYLCASSTPGWATAFFGQGTRLTVV.

The J gene is TRBJ2-1, the V gene TRBV7-3; 9 bases are a match to TRBD1. Germline V CDR1 and CDR2: SGHTA, FQGTGA. The CDR3 loop spans 17 amino acids. After removal of 4 bases from V and 7 bases from J, the junction contained 14 bases not matched to a gene. CDR3 amino acids: CASSSAPGTGFGNEQFF. The CDR3 DNA reads as TGTGCCAGCAGCTCTGCCCCCGGGACAGGGTTTGGGAATGAGCAGTTCTTC.

The CDR3 DNA is TGCGCCAGCAGCTTGGAACTTATCGCCTACGAGCAGTACTTC. As protein: CASSLELIAYEQYF. This chain uses TRBV5-1 with TRBJ2-7; D is ambiguous. This CDR3 is 14 amino acids long. CDR1 is SGHRS and CDR2 is YFSETQ in the germline V gene. V dropped 0 bases and J dropped 2 bases, with 9 bases sitting between them.

The count of this clone is one. This chain joins TRBV2 and TRBJ1-2; 11 bases fit TRBD1. In germline, CDR1 is SNHLY, CDR2 FYNNEI. V lost 6 bases, J lost 2 bases, and 2 bases stayed unmatched. This CDR3 is 14 amino acids long. The CDR3 coding sequence is TGTGCCAGCAGGAGGGACAGGGGGAACTATGGCTACACCTTC. This codes for CASRRDRGNYGYTF. Together with reference TRBV2 and TRBJ1-2, the CDR3 gives the full variable domain: EPEVTQTPSHQVTQMGQEVILRCVPISNHLYFYWYRQILGQKVEFLVSFYNNEISEKSEIFDDQFSVERPDGSNFTLKIRSTKLEDSAMYFCASRRDRGNYGYTFGSGTRLTVV.

This sequence joins TRBV5-4 and TRBJ2-2; 8 nucleotides match TRBD2. The J segment lost 1 base and the V segment lost 0 bases, leaving 5 bases of the junction unmatched. Germline V gene sequence: CDR1 SGHNT, CDR2 YYREEE (reference sequence). This CDR3 spans 17 amino acids. Here the CDR3 reads CASSLGTSSRNTGELFF. The CDR3 DNA is TGTGCCAGCAGCTTGGGGACTAGCAGTCGGAACACCGGGGAGCTGTTTTTT.

The chain joins TRBV6-5 to TRBJ2-7; 10 bases are a match to TRBD2. This CDR3 is built from 15 residues. The J segment lost 6 bases and the V segment lost 8 bases, leaving 13 bases of the junction unmatched. CDR1 MNHEY and CDR2 SVGAGI come from the germline V gene. CDR3 DNA sequence: TGTGCCAGCGGTCCTTGGCTAGCGGGAGTGTCCGAGCAGTACTTC. Protein: CASGPWLAGVSEQYF.

The chain recombines TRBV28 with TRBJ2-5, with 10 bases identical to TRBD2. Looked up from germline, CDR1 is MDHEN and CDR2 is SYDVKM. The CDR3 length is 15 residues. Losses at the gene ends were 3 bases for V and 5 bases for J; bases not matched to a gene: 6. This CDR3 reads CASSFSAGGHETQYF. CDR3 nucleotide sequence: TGTGCCAGCAGTTTCTCAGCGGGAGGGCACGAGACCCAGTACTTC.

The genes are TRBV6-5 and TRBJ1-4, with a weak D call TRBD1 (5 bases). Germline CDR1 MNHEY, CDR2 SVGAGI. The CDR3 has 15 residues. Trimming pared 0 bases from V and 6 bases from J, leaving 11 bases between. CDR3 in amino acids: CASSYSRQGYEKLFF. Here the CDR3 DNA reads TGTGCCAGCAGTTACTCAAGGCAGGGTTATGAAAAACTGTTTTTT.

The chain is built from TRBV6-5 and TRBJ2-4; 7 bases match TRBD2. The length of the CDR3 is 15 residues. With V trimmed by 6 bases and J by 3 bases, 8 bases remained unmatched. Germline loops: CDR1 MNHEY, CDR2 SVGAGI. In DNA, the CDR3 is TGTGCCAGCAGGGGGAGGGCCGAAGGCAAAAACATTCAGTACTTC. This codes for CASRGRAEGKNIQYF.

This rearrangement joins TRBV5-4 to TRBJ2-3, with D possibly TRBD1 on 6 matching bases. From germline, CDR1 is SGHNT and CDR2 YYREEE (reference sequence). V lost 5 bases and J 0 bases, leaving 16 bases between the germline ends. This CDR3 region has 16 residues. The CDR3 region has the DNA TGTGCCAGCAGTTCTGGACAGTCCTCTAGCACAGATACGCAGTATTTT. It is translated as CASSSGQSSSTDTQYF.

The rearrangement uses TRBV5-4 and TRBJ2-6, with a tentative D call TRBD1 (6 bases). Looked up from germline, CDR1 is SGHNT and CDR2 is YYREEE (reference sequence). V was shortened by 2 bases and J by 0 bases, with 6 bases between the two germline ends. The CDR3 totals 15 residues. Written as DNA, the CDR3 is TGTGCCAGCAGCTTCAGGGGCTCTGGGGCCAACGTCCTGACTTTC. This gives the protein CASSFRGSGANVLTF.

This clone occurred once. The chain recombines TRBV4-3 with TRBJ2-7, with 7 bases aligning to TRBD2. Germline V CDR1 and CDR2: LGHNA, YSLEER. V dropped 0 bases and J dropped 4; count of bases not matched to a gene: 9. This CDR3 is built from 16 residues. DNA for the CDR3: TGCGCCAGCAGCCAAGATCACGGGACTACCCTTTACGAGCAGTACTTC. Residues: CASSQDHGTTLYEQYF.